The present TCR beta chain was sequenced within a study of cytomegalovirus exposure and HLA in healthy donors. This CDR3 contains 15 residues. The ends were cut back, 5 bases at V and 0 bases at J, with 12 bases in the middle. Per germline, CDR1 MNHEY and CDR2 SMNVEV (reference sequence). The PCR used 60 Vbeta and 13 Jbeta primers. The method was immunoSEQ multiplex PCR; TCRdb's version includes in-frame clones alone and lacks a portion of them. Of roughly 120,000 clones listed, 55% to 75% were seen once; the top ten hold 1.5% to 2%. The TCR sequence derives from a man aged 25 to 40 in good health and CMV-seropositive. This rearrangement joins TRBV27 to TRBJ2-3; possible D gene TRBD2, 5 bases. Sample: PBMCs. The CDR3 DNA follows: TGTGCCAGCAGTCCGTGGGCGGGCAGCACAGATACGCAGTATTTT. As protein: CASSPWAGSTDTQYF.